These 31 T cell receptor beta chains originate from one sample sequenced in a study of T cells in Graves' hyperthyroidism and ophthalmopathy. TCR beta CDR3 regions were amplified from RNA transcripts. The HTBI primer set was used in a first-round RT-PCR of the TCR CDR3. TCRdb ran MiXCR on the multiplex PCR reads and lists one entry per CDR3 protein. The table lists hundreds of thousands of distinct CDR3 sequences, roughly 14% of them singletons. What was sequenced was blood. The receptors shown here come from a woman under 30 with Graves' hyperthyroidism.

This clonotype was seen at least ten times. The chain combines TRBV12-3 or TRBV12-4 with TRBJ2-7; TRBD1 or TRBD2 may be the D gene (5 bases each). V lost 3 bases and J 2 bases, leaving 20 bases between the germline ends. There are 17 residues in the CDR3. In DNA, the CDR3 is TGTGCCAGCAGTTTGAGGGGCCTAGTAAGAAACCCCTACGAGCAGTACTTC. Its translation: CASSLRGLVRNPYEQYF.

This clonotype occurred many times. The rearrangement joins TRBV30 to TRBJ2-3, with 15 bases that match TRBD2. V shed 3 bases, J shed 3 bases, and the junction held 4 bases outside the gene matches. CDR1 is GTSNPN, CDR2 SVGIG, per germline (reference sequence). The CDR3 contains 16 residues. Here the CDR3 DNA reads TGTGCCTGGAGATTAGGACTAGCGGGAGGGACAGATACGCAGTATTTT. As protein: CAWRLGLAGGTDTQYF.

The sample holds a few counts of this clonotype. The V gene is TRBV6-1, the J gene TRBJ2-1; D is undetermined. Between the trimmed V and J ends, which lost 5 bases and 5 bases, there was a span of 4 bases. Germline V gives CDR1 MNHNS, CDR2 SASEGT. The CDR3 totals 11 residues. The CDR3: CASSYDNEQFF. The CDR3, as DNA: TGTGCCAGCAGTTATGACAATGAGCAGTTCTTC.

The V call is TRBV18, the J call TRBJ1-4; 10 bases line up with TRBD1. CDR3 length equals 15 residues. Germline V gives CDR1 KGHSH, CDR2 LQKENI. With 5 bases clipped from V and 8 bases from J, the junction kept 8 bases outside the gene matches. CDR3 amino acids: CASSASGTGVEKLFF. The CDR3 coding sequence is TGTGCCAGCTCAGCCTCCGGGACAGGGGTGGAAAAACTGTTTTTT.

The chain joins TRBV6-2 or TRBV6-3 to TRBJ2-7; 9 positions match TRBD1. The CDR3 covers 18 residues. Looked up from germline, CDR1 is MNHEY and CDR2 is SVGEGT. Unmatched junction bases numbered 18, after V lost 4 bases and J lost 5 bases. The DNA of the CDR3 is TGTGCCAGCAGTTCACCCCGGGACAGGGTAATTGACTTCCACGAGCAGTACTTC. It is translated as CASSSPRDRVIDFHEQYF.

This clonotype was counted ten times or more. This chain links TRBV6-2 or TRBV6-3 with TRBJ2-6; D ambiguous. The CDR3 is 14 residues long. V lost 5 bases and J lost 0, with 5 bases in between. Germline CDR1 is MNHEY and CDR2 is SVGEGT. CDR3 bases: TGTGCCAGCAGTGACAACTCTGGGGCCAACGTCCTGACTTTC. Residues: CASSDNSGANVLTF.

Ten or more counts support this clonotype. This chain connects TRBV2 to TRBJ2-7, with D possibly being TRBD1 (5 bases). The CDR3 is 16 residues long. The germline V and J ends were trimmed by 2 bases and 4 bases, with 18 bases remaining between them. The V gene's germline CDR1 is SNHLY and CDR2 FYNNEI. The CDR3 DNA follows: TGTGCCAGCAGTGAACTTTCGAGGTGGCAGGGTTACGAGCAGTACTTC. Its protein product is CASSELSRWQGYEQYF.

V usage is TRBV28 and J usage is TRBJ1-6, with a weak D call TRBD1 (6 bases). Looked up from germline, CDR1 is MDHEN and CDR2 is SYDVKM. V was shortened by 1 base and J by 14 bases, with 18 bases between the two germline ends. The CDR3 has 15 residues. CDR3 nucleotides: TGTGCCAGCAGTTTATCGGGGGGGCGGTTCATGACCCTCCACTTT. Its protein is CASSLSGGRFMTLHF.

A word on this clonotype: A much more abundant neighbour one base away suggests this may be a read error. This chain connects TRBV6-1 to TRBJ1-1; perhaps TRBD1 as D (5 bases). This CDR3 has 15 amino acids. CDR1 is MNHNS, CDR2 SASEGT, per germline. The DNA of the CDR3 is TGTGCCAGCAGGGCGGGAGGGGTGGTGAACGCTGAAGCTTTCTTT. Translation: CASRAGGVVNAEAFF.

This clonotype was picked up many times. J is TRBJ2-3 and V is TRBV10-1; the D gene is possibly TRBD2 (6 bases). The CDR3 sequence is 13 residues long. In germline, CDR1 is WNHNN, CDR2 SYGVQD (reference sequence). Trimming pared 8 bases from V and 0 bases from J, leaving 9 bases between. The CDR3 here is CASQGGSTDTQYF. The CDR3 nucleotides are TGCGCCAGCCAAGGAGGGAGCACAGATACGCAGTATTTT.

This clonotype occurred once. V usage is TRBV3-1 and J usage is TRBJ2-2, with TRBD2 identical over 9 bases. This CDR3 has 16 amino acids. V lost 2 bases, J lost 0 bases, and 1 base stayed unmatched. In germline, CDR1 is LGHDT, CDR2 YNNKEL (reference sequence). The CDR3, as DNA: TGTGCCAGCAGCCAACCTAGCGGGGCGAACACCGGGGAGCTGTTTTTT. Its translation is CASSQPSGANTGELFF.

This clonotype was recorded at least ten times. The V gene is TRBV11-3, the J gene TRBJ2-1; 15 nucleotides line up with TRBD2. Germline loops: CDR1 SGHNT, CDR2 YENEEA. With V trimmed by 4 bases and J by 4 bases, 2 bases remained unmatched. This CDR3 contains 16 residues. CDR3 nucleotides: TGTGCCAGCAGCTCAGGGACTAGCGGGGGGTACAATGAGCAGTTCTTC. Translating gives CASSSGTSGGYNEQFF.

This clonotype has ten or more counts. The genes are TRBV5-1 and TRBJ2-7; 11 positions match TRBD1. Germline-derived CDR1 and CDR2 are SGHRS and YFSETQ. The CDR3 is 15 amino acids. Germline trimming cut 4 bases from V and 1 base from J; bases unmatched to any gene: 4. CDR3 nucleotides: TGCGCCAGCAGCATGGGACAGGGGGGGTCCTACGAGCAGTACTTC. Translation gives CASSMGQGGSYEQYF.

This clonotype was seen ten or more times. The chain uses TRBV9 and TRBJ1-1, with 11 bases fitting TRBD1. The germline V gene has CDR1 SGDLS and CDR2 YYNGEE. The CDR3 runs 14 residues. V was clipped by 4 bases and J by 7 bases; unmatched bases: 6. The CDR3 is CASSPVDRGREAFF. In DNA, the CDR3 is TGTGCCAGCAGCCCCGTGGACAGGGGGCGTGAAGCTTTCTTT. Full variable domain (remainder filled in from reference TRBV9 and TRBJ1-1): DSGVTQTPKHLITATGQRVTLRCSPRSGDLSVYWYQQSLDQGLQFLIQYYNGEERAKGNILERFSAQQFPDLHSELNLSSLELGDSALYFCASSPVDRGREAFFGQGTRLTVV.

This clonotype was counted many times. V usage is TRBV5-1 and J usage is TRBJ2-3, with 12 bases identical to TRBD2. CDR1 and CDR2 from the germline V gene are SGHRS and YFSETQ. J was trimmed by 4 bases and V by 2 bases; bases with no gene match: 2. The CDR3 is 15 amino acids. The CDR3 sequence is CASSLLAGGADTQYF. The CDR3 region has the DNA TGCGCCAGCAGCTTACTAGCGGGGGGTGCAGATACGCAGTATTTT.

The genes are TRBV15 and TRBJ2-2; D uncertain. CDR3 length: 13 residues. CDR1 and CDR2 (germline): LNHNV, YYDKDF (reference sequence). V was trimmed by 1 base and J by 8 bases, leaving 8 bases between them. CDR3 nucleotides: TGTGCCACCAGCAGAGTTTTTTTAGGGGAGCTGTTTTTT. Residues: CATSRVFLGELFF.

This clonotype was found many times. The rearrangement uses TRBV7-3 and TRBJ2-6; D is undetermined. Per the germline V gene, CDR1 is SGHTA and CDR2 is FQGTGA. This CDR3 spans 12 amino acids. The germline V and J ends were trimmed by 8 bases and 1 base, with 3 bases remaining between them. The DNA for the CDR3 is TGTGCCAGCGGATCTGGGGCCAACGTCCTGACTTTC. Protein: CASGSGANVLTF.

This clonotype was counted between two and nine times. This sequence may be a read error, since a much larger clone differs from it by one base. The rearrangement links TRBV7-3 to TRBJ1-1; D is undetermined. V lost 5 bases, J lost 4 bases, and 5 bases lay in between. The CDR3 extends over 11 amino acids. Germline V gene data show CDR1 as SGHTA and CDR2 as FQGTGA. CDR3 in amino acids: CASSAGTEAFF. CDR3 DNA: TGTGCCAGCAGCGCGGGCACTGAAGCTTTCTTT.

The gene calls are TRBV20-1 and TRBJ1-6; D possibly corresponds to TRBD1 (5 bases). This CDR3 comprises 14 residues. Germline CDR1 DFQATT, CDR2 SNEGSKA (reference sequence). Trimming left V 6 bases short and J 7 bases short, with 16 bases between. The CDR3 DNA sequence: TGCAGTGCCCAAACGGGACTAGGGAATTCACCCCTCCACTTT. Its protein product is CSAQTGLGNSPLHF.

This clonotype showed up many times. The rearrangement uses TRBV3-1 and TRBJ2-1; 8 bases map to TRBD2. The length of the CDR3 is 15 residues. CDR1 LGHDT and CDR2 YNNKEL come from the germline V gene (reference sequence). J gave up 9 bases and V 1 base, and 8 bases lay outside the gene matches. CDR3 sequence: CASSQAGGSGSEQFF. DNA for the CDR3: TGTGCCAGCAGCCAAGCGGGGGGGTCTGGCAGTGAGCAGTTCTTC.

The chain employs TRBV6-2 or TRBV6-3 and TRBJ2-5; D remains unclear. This CDR3 comprises 13 residues. V was shortened by 8 bases and J by 10 bases, with 20 bases between the two germline ends. CDR1 and CDR2 (germline): MNHEY, SVGEGT. This CDR3 is CASGPLGIYGQYF. CDR3 nucleotide sequence: TGTGCCAGCGGCCCCTTAGGAATCTATGGCCAGTACTTC.

This clonotype was found a few times. The chain links TRBV14 to TRBJ2-1; no firm D call. The length of the CDR3 is 12 residues. Germline V gives CDR1 SGHDN, CDR2 FVKESK. The germline V and J ends were trimmed by 4 bases and 9 bases, with 10 bases remaining between them. Here the CDR3 DNA reads TGTGCCAGCAGCCCCTCCTACGGTGAGCAGTTCTTC. Translation: CASSPSYGEQFF. Full variable domain (outside the CDR3, taken from reference TRBV14 and TRBJ2-1): EAGVTQFPSHSVIEKGQTVTLRCDPISGHDNLYWYRRVMGKEIKFLLHFVKESKQDESGMPNNRFLAERTGGTYSTLKVQPAELEDSGVYFCASSPSYGEQFFGPGTRLTVL.

This clonotype has a count of ten or more. The chain carries TRBV12-3 or TRBV12-4 and TRBJ2-7; tentatively, D is TRBD1 (5 bases). Trimming pared 8 bases from V and 3 bases from J, leaving 14 bases between. The CDR3 loop spans 13 amino acids. CDR3 coding DNA: TGTGCCAGCGCTTCAGGGTTGGGCTACGAGCAGTACTTC. It yields the protein CASASGLGYEQYF.

This clonotype was counted at least ten times. J is TRBJ2-1 and V is TRBV27; D may be TRBD1 or TRBD2 (6 bases each). This CDR3 has 12 amino acids. Germline V gene lookup returns CDR1 MNHEY and CDR2 SMNVEV (reference sequence). Trimming cost V 6 bases and J 10 bases, with 13 bases left between them. This CDR3 is CASSLWGAEQFF. As DNA, the CDR3 is TGTGCCAGCAGCCTCTGGGGGGCCGAGCAGTTCTTC.

This clonotype was found a few times. The chain employs TRBV24-1 and TRBJ2-2, with 8 nucleotides matching TRBD2. Germline CDR1 is KGHDR and CDR2 is SFDVKD. V was pared by 0 bases and J by 4 bases, with 6 bases of the junction left unmatched. CDR3 length equals 17 residues. The DNA for the CDR3 is TGTGCCACCAGTGATTTGAAGCGGGAGCCATTCACCGGGGAGCTGTTTTTT. Protein product: CATSDLKREPFTGELFF.

In this sample, this clonotype turned up a few times. The CDR3 DNA follows: TGCGCCAGCACCCGAGGGGGTTCTAATGAAAAACTGTTTTTT. Amino acids: CASTRGGSNEKLFF. The rearrangement joins TRBV4-1 to TRBJ1-4; D perhaps matches TRBD1 (6 bases). The CDR3 consists of 14 residues. The germline V gene has CDR1 MGHRA and CDR2 YSYEKL. V was pared by 7 bases and J by 3 bases, with 12 bases between.

This clonotype was counted many times. The germline gene is not matched at one end of the junction; a read error may be the cause. This rearrangement joins TRBV5-1 to TRBJ2-3, with D possibly matching TRBD1 (6 bases). CDR1 is SGHRS, CDR2 YFSETQ, per germline. The CDR3 is 15 residues long. The CDR3 region has the DNA TGCGCCAGCAGCCCGGCCGGACAGCGCACTGATACGCAGTATTTT. Residues: CASSPAGQRTDTQYF. Filled out from reference TRBV5-1 and TRBJ2-3, the complete variable domain reads KAGVTQTPRYLIKTRGQQVTLSCSPISGHRSVSWYQQTPGQGLQFLFEYFSETQRNKGNFPGRFSGRQFSNSRSEMNVSTLELGDSALYLCASSPAGQRTDTQYFGPGTRLTVL.

In this sample, this clonotype turned up a few times. The chain has TRBV20-1 and TRBJ2-3, with D possibly TRBD2 on 5 matching bases. This CDR3 spans 14 amino acids. Trimming took 4 bases from V and 6 from J, leaving 17 bases between them. Germline V gene lookup returns CDR1 DFQATT and CDR2 SNEGSKA (reference sequence). For the CDR3, the DNA is TGCAGTGCTATTCCCGGGGAGTATTCGGATACGCAGTATTTT. This translates into CSAIPGEYSDTQYF.

This clonotype has at least ten counts. V and J are TRBV4-2 and TRBJ2-5; D gene ambiguous. Germline assignment: CDR1 LGHNA and CDR2 YNFKEQ. Trimming stripped 1 base from V and 5 bases from J, with 11 bases between. The CDR3 has 14 residues. The CDR3 DNA sequence: TGTGCCAGCAGCCAAGTAGAACGTCTGGAGACCCAGTACTTC. It is translated as CASSQVERLETQYF.

This clonotype has ten or more counts. V is TRBV12-3 or TRBV12-4 and J is TRBJ2-3; no clear D gene. Trimming took 4 bases from V and 4 from J, leaving 9 bases between them. The CDR3 length is 13 residues. The CDR3 DNA sequence: TGTGCCAGCAGTTGGATGTTCTCAGATACGCAGTATTTT. Protein product: CASSWMFSDTQYF.

V and J are TRBV6-2 or TRBV6-3 and TRBJ2-1; TRBD2 aligns across 7 bases. The CDR3 sequence is 13 residues long. With V trimmed by 5 bases and J by 9 bases, 7 bases remained unmatched. Germline V gene sequence: CDR1 MNHEY, CDR2 SVGEGT. For the CDR3, the DNA is TGTGCCAGCAGTCCCGGGAGGTCGGCTGAGCAGTTCTTC. This codes for CASSPGRSAEQFF.